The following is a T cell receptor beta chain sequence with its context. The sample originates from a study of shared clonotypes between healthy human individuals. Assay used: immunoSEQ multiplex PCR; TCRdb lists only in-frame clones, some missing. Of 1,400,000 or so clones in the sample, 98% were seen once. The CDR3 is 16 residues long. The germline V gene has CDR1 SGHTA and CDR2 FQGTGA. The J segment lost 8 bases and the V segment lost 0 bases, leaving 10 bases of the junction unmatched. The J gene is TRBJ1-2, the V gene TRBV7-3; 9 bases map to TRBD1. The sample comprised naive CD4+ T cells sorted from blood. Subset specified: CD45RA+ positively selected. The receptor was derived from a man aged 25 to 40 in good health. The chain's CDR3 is CASSLTGDRVIGGYTF. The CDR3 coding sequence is TGTGCCAGCAGCTTAACGGGGGACAGGGTAATAGGCGGCTACACCTTC.